These 16 T cell receptor beta chains came from one sample sequenced in a study of OX40 agonist ivuxolimab in advanced cancers. The data were produced by immunoSEQ multiplex PCR, yet TCRdb's version contains in-frame clones alone and is incomplete. The profile covers just over 70,000 clones, with less than 90% appearing a single time and around 0.78% taken by the ten largest. Sequences were derived from CD4+ or CD8+ T cells sorted from blood, sampled in a trial of the OX40 agonist ivuxolimab. The receptors were gathered from an adult with an advanced solid tumor such as melanoma, head and neck, liver or kidney cancer.

The chain recombines TRBV6-6 with TRBJ1-2, with D perhaps matching TRBD1 (6 bases). The CDR3 has 15 amino acids. V dropped 0 bases and J dropped 4 bases, with 12 bases sitting between them. Germline-derived CDR1 and CDR2 are MNHNY and SVGAGI (reference sequence). This CDR3 reads CASSYSTGQPYGYTF. The CDR3 DNA is TGTGCCAGCAGTTACTCGACGGGACAACCCTATGGCTACACCTTC.

V usage is TRBV11-3 and J usage is TRBJ2-2, with D perhaps TRBD2 (5 bases). This CDR3 contains 14 residues. Germline assignment: CDR1 SGHNT and CDR2 YENEEA. V was pared by 5 bases and J by 2 bases, with 9 bases between. DNA of the CDR3: TGTGCCAGCAGCCGGACTGCCAACACCGGGGAGCTGTTTTTT. Protein sequence: CASSRTANTGELFF.

The chain links TRBV28 to TRBJ1-6, with 8 bases aligning to TRBD1. J lost 8 bases, V lost 5 bases, and 8 bases had no gene match. The V gene's germline CDR1 is MDHEN and CDR2 SYDVKM. CDR3 length: 15 residues. DNA for the CDR3: TGTGCCAGCAGTCCGTTAGGACAGGGAGATTCACCCCTCCACTTT. Encoded protein: CASSPLGQGDSPLHF.

The chain has TRBV18 and TRBJ1-1; no definite D call. The CDR3 loop spans 15 amino acids. Trimming shortened V by 0 bases and J by 1 base, and 9 bases separated the two germline ends. Per germline, CDR1 KGHSH and CDR2 LQKENI. CDR3 bases: TGTGCCAGCTCACCACCTACAGTAAGGAACACTGAAGCTTTCTTT. Its protein is CASSPPTVRNTEAFF.

The chain joins TRBV7-3 to TRBJ2-2; D remains unclear. The CDR3 loop spans 13 amino acids. Germline V gene lookup returns CDR1 SGHTA and CDR2 FQGTGA. Deletions cut 5 bases from V and 1 base from J, with 5 bases between. The CDR3 loop reads CASSHLNTGELFF. The DNA of the CDR3 is TGTGCCAGCAGCCACCTGAACACCGGGGAGCTGTTTTTT.

CDR3 DNA sequence: TGTGCCAGCAGTGAAGAACAGGGGGCTTATCAGCCCCAGCATTTT. It specifies CASSEEQGAYQPQHF. The rearrangement links TRBV2 to TRBJ1-5, with 9 bases fitting TRBD1. Looked up from germline, CDR1 is SNHLY and CDR2 is FYNNEI. V lost 1 base, J lost 5 bases, and 3 bases stayed unmatched. The CDR3 runs 15 residues.

The chain links TRBV30 to TRBJ2-5; D tentatively reads TRBD1 or TRBD2 (6 bases each). CDR1 and CDR2 from the germline V gene are GTSNPN and SVGIG (reference sequence). Trimming removed 1 base at V and 5 bases at J, with 14 bases between. The CDR3 covers 14 residues. DNA for the CDR3: TGTGCCTGGAGTGGGGGGCGGGGATACGAGACCCAGTACTTC. Its protein is CAWSGGRGYETQYF.

This rearrangement joins TRBV5-5 to TRBJ1-1; no reliable D call. CDR1 is SGHKS, CDR2 YYEKEE, per germline (reference sequence). With 7 bases removed from V and 5 bases from J, the gap between germline ends came to 15 bases. The CDR3 has 13 amino acids. The CDR3 sequence is CASASPFTTEAFF. The CDR3 nucleotides are TGTGCCAGCGCCTCTCCCTTTACGACTGAAGCTTTCTTT.

This clone was seen only a few times. The chain couples TRBV6-6 to TRBJ1-5, with 7 bases fitting TRBD1. Unmatched junction bases numbered 4, after V lost 8 bases and J lost 0 bases. The CDR3 sequence is 14 residues long. CDR1 and CDR2 (germline): MNHNY, SVGAGI (reference sequence). CDR3 in amino acids: CASRQGTSNQPQHF. The CDR3 coding sequence is TGTGCCAGCCGACAGGGAACTAGCAATCAGCCCCAGCATTTT.

The V and J genes are TRBV7-3 and TRBJ2-1; 8 positions match TRBD2. The V gene end was trimmed by 2 bases and the J gene end by 3 bases; junction bases not matched to a gene: 9. CDR1 is SGHTA and CDR2 is FQGTGA in the germline V gene. CDR3 length equals 17 residues. The CDR3 sequence: CASSLAPGRGGYNEQFF. CDR3 DNA sequence: TGTGCCAGCAGCTTAGCCCCCGGGAGGGGCGGCTACAATGAGCAGTTCTTC.

J is TRBJ2-1 and V is TRBV7-9; 9 nucleotides align to TRBD2. Germline loops: CDR1 SEHNR, CDR2 FQNEAQ (reference sequence). The CDR3 has 17 residues. V was pared by 1 base and J by 7 bases, with 11 bases of the junction left unmatched. The CDR3 DNA sequence: TGTGCCAGCAGCTTAGTTGGGGGCGGGAGGGCCAGGAATGAGCAGTTCTTC. Translated: CASSLVGGGRARNEQFF.

The V and J genes are TRBV6-5 and TRBJ2-3; no clear D. The length of the CDR3 is 13 residues. Per the germline V gene, CDR1 is MNHEY and CDR2 is SVGAGI. V shed 4 bases and J shed 5 bases, with 10 bases lying between them. The CDR3 sequence: CASSSSRRDTQYF. The CDR3 nucleotides are TGTGCCAGCAGTTCCTCGCGGAGAGATACGCAGTATTTT.

The rearrangement uses TRBV28 and TRBJ2-5; D is possibly TRBD1 (5 bases). The CDR3 totals 12 residues. The germline CDR1 and CDR2 sequences are MDHEN and SYDVKM. The V and J ends lost 11 bases and 0 bases respectively, with 10 bases between them. CDR3: CAVRANQETQYF. CDR3 DNA sequence: TGTGCCGTCAGGGCCAACCAAGAGACCCAGTACTTC.

The chain recombines TRBV6-1 with TRBJ2-7; 9 bases map to TRBD1. Germline CDR1 is MNHNS and CDR2 is SASEGT. Trimming cost V 8 bases and J 3 bases; bases outside gene matches: 8. The CDR3 loop spans 14 amino acids. As DNA, the CDR3 is TGTGCCAGCCCTCGGACAGGGGTCGACTACGAGCAGTACTTC. Encoded protein: CASPRTGVDYEQYF.

The V and J genes are TRBV6-1 and TRBJ1-1, with 8 bases identical to TRBD1. The trim removed 5 bases at V and 5 bases at J, leaving 4 bases unmatched. Germline V CDR1 and CDR2: MNHNS, SASEGT. The CDR3 has 13 amino acids. This chain's CDR3 is CASSKNRGTEAFF. Here the CDR3 DNA reads TGTGCCAGCAGTAAAAACAGGGGGACTGAAGCTTTCTTT.

The chain recombines TRBV5-1 with TRBJ1-3; tentatively, D is TRBD1 (6 bases). The ends were cut back, 0 bases at V and 0 bases at J, with 7 bases in the middle. The CDR3 covers 15 residues. CDR1 is SGHRS and CDR2 is YFSETQ in the germline V gene. As DNA, the CDR3 is TGCGCCAGCAGCTTGGGGACAGTCTCTGGAAACACCATATATTTT. Residues: CASSLGTVSGNTIYF. The full variable domain, with the rest looked up from reference TRBV5-1 and TRBJ1-3, is KAGVTQTPRYLIKTRGQQVTLSCSPISGHRSVSWYQQTPGQGLQFLFEYFSETQRNKGNFPGRFSGRQFSNSRSEMNVSTLELGDSALYLCASSLGTVSGNTIYFGEGSWLTVV.